These T cell receptor beta chains were read from a single sample in a study of blood T cell repertoires in COVID-19. Here immunoSEQ multiplex PCR was the method, and the copy in TCRdb shows in-frame clones only, minus some. The table includes 80,000 to 100,000 clones, roughly 90% detected once. The sample taken for sequencing was peripheral blood. These receptor sequences come from a human donor with COVID-19, enrolled during active disease. The donor label of this sample is uncertain. The CDR3 runs from the conserved cysteine through the conserved F or W. The order of the fields is V gene, J gene, clone size, D gene, CDR3 protein, CDR3 DNA. The D gene is left open where the match is weak. Rows may omit the clone size; those that give it use once, few, many or a size class.

>TRBV30|TRBJ1-6|NA|NA
CASSAASSYNSPLHF
TGTGCCTCCAGCGCAGCTAGCTCCTATAATTCACCCCTCCACTTT
>TRBV19|TRBJ1-6|NA|TRBD1
CASSIDRDNSPLHF
TGTGCCAGTAGTATCGACAGGGATAATTCACCCCTCCACTTT
>TRBV6-5|TRBJ1-2|NA|NA
CASAPLGASYGYTF
TGTGCCAGCGCACCTCTAGGGGCAAGCTATGGCTACACCTTC
>TRBV5-6|TRBJ1-5|once|NA
CASSSATSNQPQHF
TGTGCCAGCAGCAGCGCCACGAGCAATCAGCCCCAGCATTTT
>TRBV5-4|TRBJ2-7|NA|TRBD2
CASSLWEGSYEQYF
TGTGCCAGCAGCTTGTGGGAGGGGTCCTACGAGCAGTACTTC
>TRBV12-3/TRBV12-4|TRBJ1-1|NA|NA
CASGSGTEAFF
TGTGCCAGCGGCTCAGGGACTGAAGCTTTCTTT
>TRBV6-5|TRBJ1-1|NA|NA
CASSYEGNTEAFF
TGTGCCAGCAGTTATGAGGGGAACACTGAAGCTTTCTTT
>TRBV3-1/TRBV3-2|TRBJ1-2|NA|TRBD1
CASSPDRGGYTF
TGTGCCAGCAGCCCCGACAGGGGCGGCTACACCTTC
>TRBV25-1|TRBJ1-2|NA|TRBD1
CASRQGVPNYGYTF
TGTGCCAGCAGACAGGGGGTCCCTAACTATGGCTACACCTTC
>TRBV24-1|TRBJ1-2|NA|NA
CATGLRGVCGYTF
TGTGCCACCGGCCTCCGCGGGGTATGTGGCTACACCTTC
>TRBV24-1|TRBJ1-1|NA|NA
CATSQNTEAFF
TGTGCCACCTCCCAGAACACTGAAGCTTTCTTT
>TRBV28|TRBJ1-5|NA|NA
CASTGGGLPNQPQHF
TGTGCCAGCACTGGTGGCGGTCTTCCCAATCAGCCCCAGCATTTT
>TRBV6-6|TRBJ1-6|NA|NA
CAGGEGVGSPLHF
TGTGCCGGGGGGGAGGGGGTAGGATCACCCCTCCACTTT
>TRBV29-1|TRBJ1-1|NA|NA
CSVKGLRATEAFF
TGCAGCGTAAAAGGACTGAGAGCCACTGAAGCTTTCTTT
>TRBV29-1|TRBJ2-3|NA|TRBD2
CSVEGGGTDTQYF
TGCAGCGTTGAGGGGGGGGGCACAGATACGCAGTATTTT
>TRBV18|TRBJ1-2|NA|TRBD1
CASSPPENRGYGYTF
TGTGCCAGCTCACCACCGGAGAACAGGGGGTATGGCTACACCTTC
>TRBV5-5|TRBJ2-7|NA|TRBD1
CASSLDQTGWGEQYF
TGTGCCAGCAGCCTCGACCAGACAGGGTGGGGAGAGCAGTACTTC
>TRBV7-2|TRBJ2-7|NA|NA
CASSLAHSAAPEQYF
TGTGCCAGCAGCTTAGCGCATTCGGCGGCACCCGAGCAGTACTTC
>TRBV25-1|TRBJ2-3|NA|NA
CASSEYRAFTDTQYF
TGTGCCAGCAGTGAATATCGAGCGTTCACAGATACGCAGTATTTT
>TRBV7-9|TRBJ2-7|NA|NA
CASSSLNEQYF
TGTGCCAGCAGCTCTCTTAACGAGCAGTACTTC
>TRBV4-1|TRBJ1-2|NA|NA
CASSQDYSDGYTF
TGCGCCAGCAGCCAAGATTATTCGGATGGCTACACCTTC
>TRBV18|TRBJ2-3|NA|TRBD1
CASSPKQGFSTDTQYF
TGTGCCAGCTCACCAAAACAGGGGTTCAGCACAGATACGCAGTATTTT
>TRBV6-5|TRBJ2-7|NA|NA
CASRERTEPYEQYF
TGTGCCAGCAGGGAGAGGACAGAGCCCTACGAGCAGTACTTC
>TRBV27|TRBJ1-1|NA|NA
CASSLTDVNTEAFF
TGTGCCAGCAGTCTGACAGACGTGAACACTGAAGCTTTCTTT
>TRBV19|TRBJ2-7|NA|NA
CASSPPRGEQYF
TGTGCCAGTAGCCCTCCCCGAGGCGAGCAGTACTTC
>TRBV5-6|TRBJ1-3|NA|TRBD1
CASSLLGRGTGNTIYF
TGTGCCAGCAGCTTGCTGGGCAGGGGGACTGGAAACACCATATATTTT
>TRBV11-2|TRBJ2-7|NA|TRBD1
CASSLRGQSYEQYF
TGTGCCAGCAGCTTGAGGGGACAGAGCTACGAGCAGTACTTC
>TRBV5-4|TRBJ1-4|NA|NA
CASSLGGRDNEKLFF
TGTGCCAGCAGCTTGGGCGGGAGGGATAATGAAAAACTGTTTTTT
>TRBV5-5|TRBJ2-2|NA|TRBD2
CASSPGLAGPNTGELFF
TGTGCCAGCAGCCCCGGACTAGCGGGCCCGAACACCGGGGAGCTGTTTTTT
>TRBV4-2|TRBJ1-1|NA|TRBD1
CASSLPGDRRTEAFF
TGTGCCAGCAGCCTCCCGGGGGACAGAAGGACTGAAGCTTTCTTT
>TRBV15|TRBJ1-2|NA|NA
CATSRGTLREGYTF
TGTGCCACCAGCAGAGGGACTCTCCGGGAGGGCTACACCTTC
>TRBV3-1/TRBV3-2|TRBJ1-3|once|NA
CASSQSGAGNTIYF
TGTGCCAGCAGCCAATCAGGGGCTGGAAACACCATATATTTT
>TRBV19|TRBJ2-2|NA|TRBD1
CASSATGAGTGELFF
TGTGCCAGTAGTGCCACAGGGGCGGGCACCGGGGAGCTGTTTTTT
>TRBV11-2|TRBJ2-1|NA|TRBD2
CASSFTSGGASEQFF
TGTGCCAGCAGCTTTACTAGCGGGGGGGCTTCTGAGCAGTTCTTC
>TRBV9|TRBJ1-4|once|NA
CASSVGGRVREKLFF
TGTGCCAGCAGCGTAGGGGGGCGAGTTCGGGAAAAACTGTTTTTT
>TRBV6-6|TRBJ1-4|NA|NA
CASSPTGRDNEKLFF
TGTGCCAGCAGTCCCACAGGGAGGGATAATGAAAAACTGTTTTTT
>TRBV7-2|TRBJ2-3|NA|TRBD2
CASSSLADLSTDTQYF
TGTGCCAGCAGCTCGCTAGCGGACCTTAGCACAGATACGCAGTATTTT
>TRBV27|TRBJ1-2|few|NA
CASSLLPTLGRVGGYTF
TGTGCCAGCAGTTTACTCCCCACCTTAGGGAGGGTAGGGGGCTACACCTTC
>TRBV19|TRBJ1-6|NA|NA
CASSRGYSPLHF
TGTGCCAGTAGCCGAGGATATTCACCCCTCCACTTT
>TRBV7-6|TRBJ2-7|NA|NA
CASSLAQGEQYF
TGTGCCAGCAGCTTAGCGCAGGGAGAGCAGTACTTC
>TRBV9|TRBJ2-3|NA|TRBD2
CASSEGLGFATQYF
TGTGCCAGCAGCGAGGGACTAGGTTTCGCTACGCAGTATTTT
>TRBV10-2|TRBJ2-7|NA|TRBD1
CASSEAGTGSSYEQYF
TGCGCCAGCAGTGAGGCCGGGACAGGTTCATCCTACGAGCAGTACTTC
>TRBV2|TRBJ1-1|once|NA
CATAGIGNTEAFF
TGTGCCACCGCAGGGATAGGTAACACTGAAGCTTTCTTT
>TRBV9|TRBJ2-1|NA|TRBD2
CASSVGLAVSYNEQFF
TGTGCCAGCAGCGTCGGTCTAGCGGTATCCTACAATGAGCAGTTCTTC
>TRBV5-1|TRBJ1-4|NA|TRBD1
CASSLGTGATNEKLFF
TGCGCCAGCAGCTTGGGGACAGGGGCAACTAATGAAAAACTGTTTTTT
>TRBV5-1|TRBJ1-1|NA|TRBD1
CASSSWTGGSTEAFF
TGCGCCAGCAGCTCCTGGACAGGGGGGAGCACTGAAGCTTTCTTT
>TRBV5-1|TRBJ2-5|once|TRBD2
CASSQRTSGGETQYF
TGCGCCAGCAGCCAAAGGACTAGCGGGGGGGAGACCCAGTACTTC
>TRBV21-1|TRBJ1-3|NA|NA
CASNRQGAYGNTIYF
TGTGCCAGCAACAGACAGGGGGCTTACGGAAACACCATATATTTT
>TRBV7-9|TRBJ1-1|NA|NA
CASSLAVQGPENTEAFF
TGTGCCAGCAGCTTAGCAGTCCAGGGGCCTGAGAACACTGAAGCTTTCTTT
>TRBV10-2|TRBJ2-7|NA|TRBD1
CATRPGQSYEQYF
TGCGCCACCAGGCCGGGACAGTCTTACGAGCAGTACTTC
>TRBV27|TRBJ1-5|NA|TRBD1
CASSSSGTAVGNQPQHF
TGTGCCAGCAGTTCCTCGGGGACAGCCGTAGGCAATCAGCCCCAGCATTTT
>TRBV6-5|TRBJ1-5|NA|TRBD1
CASSRTGAYNQPQHF
TGTGCCAGCAGCCGAACAGGGGCCTACAATCAGCCCCAGCATTTT
>TRBV6-5|TRBJ1-2|NA|NA
CASSYGQVGHYGYTF
TGTGCCAGCAGTTACGGGCAGGTTGGGCACTATGGCTACACCTTC
>TRBV5-1|TRBJ1-1|once|TRBD1
CASSWTGELGAFF
TGCGCCAGCAGCTGGACAGGGGAACTCGGAGCTTTCTTT
>TRBV4-1|TRBJ1-1|NA|TRBD1
CASSQIRDRGWNTEAFF
TGCGCCAGCAGCCAAATCCGGGACAGGGGATGGAACACTGAAGCTTTCTTT